This is a list of T cell receptor beta chains from one sample in a study of cytomegalovirus exposure and HLA in healthy donors. Clones were sequenced by immunoSEQ multiplex PCR, and TCRdb holds only the in-frame ones, with some missing. The data show about 190,000 clones, approximately 88% seen once. The sequencing input was PBMCs. These receptors were collected from a boy aged 5-17 years in good health and CMV-seronegative. The CDR3 runs from the conserved cysteine through the conserved F or W. The order of the fields is V gene, clone size, D gene, J gene, CDR3 protein, CDR3 DNA. The D gene is left open where the match is weak. Clone size is shown for a subset of rows, as once, few, many or a class of expanded clone.

>TRBV10-3|NA|TRBD1|TRBJ1-1
CAISDPGQGITEAFF
TGTGCCATCAGTGACCCGGGACAGGGTATCACTGAAGCTTTCTTT
>TRBV5-1|NA|TRBD1|TRBJ2-7
CASSLRQGADEQYF
TGCGCCAGCAGCCTGAGACAGGGGGCGGACGAGCAGTACTTC
>TRBV6-5|NA|NA|TRBJ2-1
CASRTTGLNEQFF
TGTGCCAGCAGAACTACAGGGCTGAATGAGCAGTTCTTC
>TRBV30|NA|TRBD2|TRBJ2-7
CAWSVGAGAHEQYF
TGTGCCTGGAGTGTAGGAGCGGGAGCCCACGAGCAGTACTTC
>TRBV19|NA|NA|TRBJ1-6
CASSTGTSYNSPLHF
TGTGCCAGTAGTACCGGGACTTCTTATAATTCACCCCTCCACTTT
>TRBV2|NA|NA|TRBJ2-5
CASSDRRQDQETQYF
TGTGCCAGCAGTGACCGTAGACAGGACCAAGAGACCCAGTACTTC
>TRBV14|NA|TRBD2|TRBJ2-3
CASSHYPGLGILDTQYF
TGTGCCAGCAGTCATTACCCGGGACTAGGAATATTAGATACGCAGTATTTT
>TRBV29-1|NA|TRBD1|TRBJ2-6
CSVLGTAKTSGANVLTF
TGCAGCGTGCTCGGGACAGCCAAAACCTCTGGGGCCAACGTCCTGACTTTC
>TRBV30|NA|NA|TRBJ2-5
CAWSRGQSWGETQYF
TGTGCCTGGAGTCGCGGGCAGAGCTGGGGAGAGACCCAGTACTTC
>TRBV5-8|NA|TRBD1|TRBJ2-3
CASSLMDRVWDTQYF
TGTGCCAGCAGCTTGATGGACAGGGTTTGGGATACGCAGTATTTT
>TRBV6-6|once|NA|TRBJ1-1
CASSSGEAFF
TGTGCCAGCAGTTCAGGGGAAGCTTTCTTT
>TRBV7-6|NA|TRBD1|TRBJ2-3
CASSSSPGQGAKHTQYF
TGTGCCAGCAGTTCAAGTCCGGGACAGGGGGCTAAGCATACGCAGTATTTT
>TRBV15|NA|NA|TRBJ2-1
CATSRDWGWARVSSYNEQFF
TGTGCCACCAGCAGAGATTGGGGTTGGGCGCGGGTTAGCTCCTACAATGAGCAGTTCTTC
>TRBV6-1|NA|NA|TRBJ1-5
CASGRFQPQHF
TGTGCCAGCGGCAGGTTCCAGCCCCAGCATTTT
>TRBV29-1|NA|NA|TRBJ2-3
CSVDRSSTDTQYF
TGCAGCGTTGACAGATCTAGCACAGATACGCAGTATTTT
>TRBV7-3|NA|TRBD2|TRBJ2-1
CASFRTSADNEQFF
TGTGCCAGCTTTCGGACTAGCGCCGACAATGAGCAGTTCTTC
>TRBV15|NA|NA|TRBJ2-4
CATSVDPGNIQYF
TGTGCCACCAGCGTCGACCCGGGAAACATTCAGTACTTC
>TRBV11-2|NA|NA|TRBJ1-3
CASSLVLAGDGNTIYF
TGTGCCAGCAGCTTAGTACTGGCAGGGGACGGAAACACCATATATTTT
>TRBV15|once|TRBD1|TRBJ2-7
CATSRQGALSYEQYF
TGTGCCACCAGCAGACAGGGGGCTCTTTCCTACGAGCAGTACTTC
>TRBV19|NA|TRBD2|TRBJ2-2
CASSRILAGGQSSGELFF
TGTGCCAGTAGTAGGATCCTAGCGGGGGGGCAATCTTCCGGGGAGCTGTTTTTT
>TRBV29-1|NA|TRBD1|TRBJ1-2
CSVERPGQGNYGYTF
TGCAGCGTTGAACGACCGGGACAGGGGAACTATGGCTACACCTTC
>TRBV19|NA|TRBD1|TRBJ2-5
CASSRGQAEQETQYF
TGTGCCAGTAGTAGAGGACAGGCCGAACAGGAGACCCAGTACTTC
>TRBV27|NA|TRBD2|TRBJ2-3
CASSERLAGFTDTQYF
TGTGCCAGCAGTGAGCGACTAGCGGGATTTACAGATACGCAGTATTTT
>TRBV7-6|NA|TRBD1|TRBJ1-1
CASSLSPTYRGTGNTEAFF
TGTGCCAGCAGCTTAAGCCCCACCTATCGCGGGACAGGGAACACTGAAGCTTTCTTT
>TRBV27|once|TRBD1|TRBJ2-1
CASSSHRDRGYNEQFF
TGTGCCAGCAGTTCCCACCGGGACAGGGGCTACAATGAGCAGTTCTTC
>TRBV4-2|NA|TRBD2|TRBJ2-7
CASSQDGTSGSEQYF
TGTGCCAGCAGCCAGGACGGGACTAGCGGGAGCGAGCAGTACTTC
>TRBV9|once|TRBD2|TRBJ2-2
CASSVLAREGGELFF
TGTGCCAGCAGCGTTCTCGCGAGGGAGGGCGGGGAGCTGTTTTTT
>TRBV5-1|NA|NA|TRBJ2-1
CASSASPGTLPYNEQFF
TGCGCCAGCAGCGCGTCTCCCGGGACATTACCCTACAATGAGCAGTTCTTC